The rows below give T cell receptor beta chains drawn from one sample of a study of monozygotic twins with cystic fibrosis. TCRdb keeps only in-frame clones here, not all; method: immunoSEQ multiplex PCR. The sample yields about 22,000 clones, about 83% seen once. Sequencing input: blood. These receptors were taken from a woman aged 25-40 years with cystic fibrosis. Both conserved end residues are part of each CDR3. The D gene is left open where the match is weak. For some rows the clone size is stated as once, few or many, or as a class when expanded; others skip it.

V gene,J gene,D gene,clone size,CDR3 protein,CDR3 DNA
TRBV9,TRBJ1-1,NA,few,CASSPWPGETEAFF,TGTGCCAGCAGCCCATGGCCAGGGGAAACTGAAGCTTTCTTT
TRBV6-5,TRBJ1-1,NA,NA,CASSLTANTEAFF,TGTGCCAGCAGTTTGACAGCGAACACTGAAGCTTTCTTT
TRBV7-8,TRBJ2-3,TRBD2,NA,CASSPRLAPSTDTQYF,TGTGCCAGCAGCCCGCGACTAGCCCCTAGCACAGATACGCAGTATTTT
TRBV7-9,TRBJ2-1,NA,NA,CASSPTHGRSYNEQFF,TGTGCCAGCAGTCCTACGCATGGAAGATCCTACAATGAGCAGTTCTTC
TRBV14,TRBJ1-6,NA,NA,CASSQVDGSPLHF,TGTGCCAGCAGCCAAGTAGACGGTTCACCCCTCCACTTT
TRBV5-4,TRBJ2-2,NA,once,CASSFPGQRERDTGELFF,TGTGCCAGCAGCTTCCCCGGACAGAGGGAAAGAGACACCGGGGAGCTGTTTTTT
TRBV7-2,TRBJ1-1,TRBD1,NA,CASSANRGGTEAFF,TGTGCCAGCAGCGCCAACAGGGGAGGGACTGAAGCTTTCTTT
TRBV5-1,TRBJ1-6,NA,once,CASSLVRTAVGSPLHF,TGCGCCAGCAGCTTGGTTCGGACAGCCGTGGGTTCACCCCTCCACTTT
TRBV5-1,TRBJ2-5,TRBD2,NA,CASSWGTSLQETQYF,TGCGCCAGCAGCTGGGGGACTAGCCTCCAAGAGACCCAGTACTTC
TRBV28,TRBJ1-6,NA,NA,CASKGPYYNSPLHF,TGTGCCAGCAAGGGGCCTTACTATAATTCACCCCTCCACTTT
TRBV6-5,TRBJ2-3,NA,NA,CASSYAPGGTDTQYF,TGTGCCAGCAGTTACGCACCGGGCGGCACAGATACGCAGTATTTT
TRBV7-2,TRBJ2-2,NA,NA,CASSLTVGYTGELFF,TGTGCCAGCAGCTTGACGGTGGGGTACACCGGGGAGCTGTTTTTT
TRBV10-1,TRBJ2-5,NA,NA,CAKSPRAVKETQYF,TGCGCCAAGTCTCCCCGCGCGGTCAAAGAGACCCAGTACTTC
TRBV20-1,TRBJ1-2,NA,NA,CSASPDGYTF,TGCAGTGCTAGCCCGGATGGCTACACCTTC
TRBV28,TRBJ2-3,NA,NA,CASSSGRVRGNTQYF,TGTGCCAGCAGTTCGGGACGAGTGCGGGGAAATACGCAGTATTTT
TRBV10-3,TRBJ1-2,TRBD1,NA,CAISESRDRVSDGYTF,TGTGCCATCAGTGAGTCGCGGGACAGGGTTAGTGATGGCTACACCTTC
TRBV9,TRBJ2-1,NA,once,CASSLLVAYNEQFF,TGTGCCAGCAGCCTCCTAGTAGCTTACAATGAGCAGTTCTTC
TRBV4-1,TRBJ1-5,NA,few,CASSQDLGGYQPQHF,TGCGCCAGCAGCCAAGATTTGGGGGGATATCAGCCCCAGCATTTT
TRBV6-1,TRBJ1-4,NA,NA,CAITDGTNEKLFF,TGTGCCATCACGGACGGAACTAATGAAAAACTGTTTTTT
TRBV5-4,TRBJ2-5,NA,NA,CASSRSSRDPQTQYF,TGTGCCAGCAGCCGATCTTCGCGCGATCCTCAGACCCAGTACTTC
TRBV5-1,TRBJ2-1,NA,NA,CASSLYGGTAYNEQFF,TGCGCCAGCAGCTTGTATGGGGGGACCGCCTACAATGAGCAGTTCTTC
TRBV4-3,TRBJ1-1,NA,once,CASSQGNTEAFF,TGCGCCAGCAGCCAGGGGAACACTGAAGCTTTCTTT
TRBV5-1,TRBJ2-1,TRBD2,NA,CASSSSGVDNEQFF,TGCGCCAGCAGCTCTAGCGGGGTAGACAATGAGCAGTTCTTC
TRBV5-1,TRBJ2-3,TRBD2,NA,CASSFRGGRGRTDTQYF,TGCGCCAGCAGCTTTCGCGGGGGGCGGGGACGCACAGATACGCAGTATTTT
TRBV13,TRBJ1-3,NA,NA,CASSLLSSSGNTIYF,TGTGCCAGCAGCTTACTGTCCAGCTCTGGAAACACCATATATTTT
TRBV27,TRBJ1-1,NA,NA,CASRPNWYTMNTEAFF,TGTGCCAGCAGACCTAATTGGTACACCATGAACACTGAAGCTTTCTTT
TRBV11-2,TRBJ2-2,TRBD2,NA,CASSLRSTSGGTNTGELFF,TGTGCCAGCAGCTTACGATCCACTAGCGGGGGTACGAACACCGGGGAGCTGTTTTTT
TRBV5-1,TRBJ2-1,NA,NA,CASSLFRITTYNEQFF,TGCGCCAGCAGCTTGTTCAGGATTACAACCTACAATGAGCAGTTCTTC
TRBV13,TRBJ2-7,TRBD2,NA,CASSLLAGGMEQYF,TGTGCCAGCAGCCTCCTAGCGGGGGGGATGGAGCAGTACTTC
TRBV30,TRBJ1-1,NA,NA,CAWSRGGGRSEAFF,TGTGCCTGGAGCCGAGGGGGGGGAAGGTCTGAAGCTTTCTTT
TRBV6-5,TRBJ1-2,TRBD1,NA,CASSWAGGYGYTF,TGTGCCAGCAGTTGGGCAGGGGGCTATGGCTACACCTTC
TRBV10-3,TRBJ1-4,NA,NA,CAISAGLSEKLFF,TGTGCCATCTCGGCCGGCCTGTCGGAAAAACTGTTTTTT
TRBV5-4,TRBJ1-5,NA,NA,CASSLDNQPQHF,TGTGCCAGCAGCTTGGACAATCAGCCCCAGCATTTT
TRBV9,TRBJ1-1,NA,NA,CASSAGVQAEAFF,TGTGCCAGCAGCGCGGGTGTCCAGGCCGAAGCTTTCTTT
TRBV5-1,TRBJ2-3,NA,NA,CASSFLPKRRGDTQYF,TGCGCCAGCAGCTTCCTCCCCAAGCGGAGAGGGGATACGCAGTATTTT
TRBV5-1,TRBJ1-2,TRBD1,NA,CASSLGDRGGGYTF,TGCGCCAGCAGCTTGGGGGACAGGGGCGGAGGCTACACCTTC
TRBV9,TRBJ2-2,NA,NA,CASSAQGTGELFF,TGTGCCAGCAGTGCCCAGGGTACCGGGGAGCTGTTTTTT
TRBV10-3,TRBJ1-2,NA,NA,CATQWDRYGYTF,TGTGCCACTCAGTGGGACCGCTATGGCTACACCTTC